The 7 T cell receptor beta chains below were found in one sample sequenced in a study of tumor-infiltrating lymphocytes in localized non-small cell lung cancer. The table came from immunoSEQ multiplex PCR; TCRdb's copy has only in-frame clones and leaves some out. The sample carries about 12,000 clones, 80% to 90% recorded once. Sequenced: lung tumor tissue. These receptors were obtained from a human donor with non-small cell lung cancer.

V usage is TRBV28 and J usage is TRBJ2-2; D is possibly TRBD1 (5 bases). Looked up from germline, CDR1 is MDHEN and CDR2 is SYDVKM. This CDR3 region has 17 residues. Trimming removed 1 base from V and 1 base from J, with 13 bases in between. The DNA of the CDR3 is TGTGCCAGCAGTTTATTCCAAGGGGCATTGAACACCGGGGAGCTGTTTTTT. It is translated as CASSLFQGALNTGELFF.

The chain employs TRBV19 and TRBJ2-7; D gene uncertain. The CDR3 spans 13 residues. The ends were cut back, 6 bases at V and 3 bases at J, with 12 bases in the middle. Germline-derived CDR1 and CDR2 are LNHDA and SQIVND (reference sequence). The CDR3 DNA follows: TGTGCCAGTAGCAGTGGACGTGTCTACGAGCAGTACTTC. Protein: CASSSGRVYEQYF.

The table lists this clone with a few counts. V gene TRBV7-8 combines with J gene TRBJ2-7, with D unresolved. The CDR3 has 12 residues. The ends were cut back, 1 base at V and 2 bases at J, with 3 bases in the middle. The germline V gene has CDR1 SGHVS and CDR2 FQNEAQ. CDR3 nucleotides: TGTGCCAGCAGCTTAGGAACCTACGAGCAGTACTTC. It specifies CASSLGTYEQYF.

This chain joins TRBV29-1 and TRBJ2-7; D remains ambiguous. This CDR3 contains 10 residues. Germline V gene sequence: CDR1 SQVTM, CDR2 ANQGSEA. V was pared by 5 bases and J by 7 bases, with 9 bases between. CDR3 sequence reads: CSVQVGEQYF. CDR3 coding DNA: TGCAGCGTTCAAGTTGGGGAGCAGTACTTC.

CDR3 sequence: CASSLDRTGGEKLFF. For the CDR3, the DNA is TGCGCCAGCAGCTTGGACCGGACAGGTGGCGAAAAACTGTTTTTT. The V call is TRBV5-1, the J call TRBJ1-4, with 7 bases aligning to TRBD1. Germline CDR1 SGHRS, CDR2 YFSETQ. The CDR3 is 15 amino acids. V gave up 0 bases and J gave up 8 bases; unmatched junction bases: 7.

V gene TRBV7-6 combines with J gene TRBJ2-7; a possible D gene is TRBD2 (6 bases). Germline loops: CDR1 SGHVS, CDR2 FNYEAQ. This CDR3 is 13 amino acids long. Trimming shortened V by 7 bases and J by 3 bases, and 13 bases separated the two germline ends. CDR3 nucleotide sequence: TGTGCCAGCAAGGAGGGGAGCGACTACGAGCAGTACTTC. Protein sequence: CASKEGSDYEQYF.

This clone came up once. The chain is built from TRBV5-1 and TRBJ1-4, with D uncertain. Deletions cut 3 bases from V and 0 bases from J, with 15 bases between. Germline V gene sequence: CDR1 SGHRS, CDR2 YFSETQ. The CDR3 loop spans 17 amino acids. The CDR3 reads CASSSGSNTATNEKLFF. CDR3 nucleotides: TGCGCCAGCAGCTCTGGGTCAAACACTGCAACTAATGAAAAACTGTTTTTT.